These 27 T cell receptor beta chains were sequenced from one sample in a study of T cells in localized non-small cell lung cancer. Repertoires were generated with immunoSEQ multiplex PCR, while TCRdb's copy carries only in-frame clones and drops some. The table shows about 21,000 clones, with 80% to 90% occurring only once. Sequencing was performed on PBMCs, taken before any cancer treatment. These receptors were collected from a man aged 40 to 69 with stage II squamous cell lung carcinoma.

CDR3 sequence: CASSFGGAKVNEQFF. The CDR3 nucleotides are TGTGCCAGCAGTTTCGGGGGGGCCAAAGTCAATGAGCAGTTCTTC. The rearrangement links TRBV6-1 to TRBJ2-1; TRBD2 agrees at 8 bases. CDR3 length: 15 amino acids. The germline gives CDR1 MNHNS, CDR2 SASEGT. With V trimmed by 5 bases and J by 6 bases, 9 bases remained unmatched.

The rearrangement links TRBV5-1 to TRBJ2-1; D is uncertain. This CDR3 spans 12 amino acids. The germline V gene encodes CDR1 SGHRS and CDR2 YFSETQ. Trimming shortened V by 1 base and J by 5 bases, and 4 bases separated the two germline ends. As DNA, the CDR3 is TGCGCCAGCAGCTTGTACAACAATGAGCAGTTCTTC. Translating gives CASSLYNNEQFF.

The V and J genes are TRBV9 and TRBJ2-5; the D is unclear. The germline CDR1 and CDR2 sequences are SGDLS and YYNGEE. The CDR3 totals 12 residues. The germline V and J ends were trimmed by 0 bases and 4 bases, with 4 bases remaining between them. CDR3 bases: TGTGCCAGCAGCGTAGAGGGAGAGACCCAGTACTTC. Translating it yields CASSVEGETQYF.

This chain joins TRBV30 and TRBJ2-1; D is unresolved. The germline CDR1 and CDR2 sequences are GTSNPN and SVGIG (reference sequence). This CDR3 is 11 amino acids long. V was cut by 0 bases and J by 7 bases, with 4 bases left in between. The CDR3 reads CAWSVGNEQFF. In DNA, the CDR3 is TGTGCCTGGAGTGTGGGGAATGAGCAGTTCTTC.

The chain is built from TRBV7-8 and TRBJ2-1; perhaps TRBD2 as D (6 bases). CDR3 size: 15 residues. Trimming removed 5 bases at V and 3 bases at J, with 14 bases between. Germline CDR1 reads SGHVS; CDR2 reads FQNEAQ. The CDR3, as DNA: TGTGCCAGCAGCGGCGGGGCAAGGGTCTACAATGAGCAGTTCTTC. The encoded protein is CASSGGARVYNEQFF.

V is TRBV18 and J is TRBJ1-1, with 9 bases that match TRBD1. The germline V gene has CDR1 KGHSH and CDR2 LQKENI. There are 14 residues in the CDR3. J gave up 5 bases and V 3 bases, and 4 bases lay outside the gene matches. In DNA, the CDR3 is TGTGCCAGCTCACCGGGACAGGGTCGTACTGAAGCTTTCTTT. As protein: CASSPGQGRTEAFF.

This chain connects TRBV4-1 to TRBJ2-7, with TRBD2 matching 8 bases. Germline-derived CDR1 and CDR2 are MGHRA and YSYEKL. The CDR3 length is 16 residues. V was clipped by 0 bases and J by 2 bases; unmatched bases: 6. For the CDR3, the DNA is TGCGCCAGCAGCCAAGATTTAACTAGCGGACCCTACGAGCAGTACTTC. Translating it yields CASSQDLTSGPYEQYF.

The rearrangement joins TRBV5-4 to TRBJ2-7; D unclear. Trimming took 6 bases from V and 7 from J, leaving 23 bases between them. CDR1 is SGHNT, CDR2 YYREEE, per germline (reference sequence). The CDR3 runs to 15 residues. The CDR3 reads CASTLGGDQREEQYF. CDR3 in DNA: TGTGCCAGCACCCTGGGTGGGGATCAGAGAGAAGAGCAGTACTTC.

J is TRBJ2-2 and V is TRBV28; D may correspond to TRBD1 or TRBD2 (6 bases each). The V gene's germline CDR1 is MDHEN and CDR2 SYDVKM. The CDR3 extends over 16 amino acids. The V end was cut by 8 bases, the J end by 6 bases, with 22 bases between. The CDR3 nucleotides are TGTGCCAGCGAGGTTTGGGCGGGAAGGGGGTCCGGGGAGCTGTTTTTT. It is translated as CASEVWAGRGSGELFF.

This clone appeared a few times. The chain couples TRBV29-1 to TRBJ2-1; TRBD1 aligns across 10 bases. Germline CDR1 is SQVTM and CDR2 is ANQGSEA. The V segment lost 1 base and the J segment 6 bases; nucleotides outside the gene matches: 3. CDR3 length equals 14 residues. The CDR3 protein is CSVEAWTGGNEQFF. The CDR3 nucleotides read TGCAGCGTTGAAGCATGGACAGGGGGCAATGAGCAGTTCTTC.

The V call is TRBV4-1, the J call TRBJ2-3; D might be TRBD2 (6 bases). V lost 0 bases and J lost 2, with 12 bases in between. Germline V gene sequence: CDR1 MGHRA, CDR2 YSYEKL. This CDR3 contains 16 residues. The CDR3: CASSQDLWDSTDTQYF. CDR3 in DNA: TGCGCCAGCAGCCAAGATTTGTGGGACTCCACAGATACGCAGTATTTT.

J is TRBJ2-1 and V is TRBV5-4, with 9 bases identical to TRBD1. The V gene's germline CDR1 is SGHNT and CDR2 YYREEE (reference sequence). The ends lost 4 bases at V and 6 bases at J; junction bases unmatched: 8. The CDR3 runs to 15 residues. CDR3 residues: CASSDRQGGGNEQFF. CDR3 nucleotide sequence: TGTGCCAGCAGCGACCGACAGGGGGGGGGCAATGAGCAGTTCTTC.

The gene calls are TRBV11-2 and TRBJ2-3; TRBD2 agrees at 13 bases. V trimming: 5 bases; J trimming: 3 bases; junction bases outside the gene matches: 11. Germline V gives CDR1 SGHAT, CDR2 FQNNGV. There are 18 residues in the CDR3. The CDR3 reads CASSTLRRTSGRTDTQYF. The DNA of the CDR3 is TGTGCCAGCAGCACCCTTCGCCGGACTAGCGGGAGAACAGATACGCAGTATTTT.

The V gene is TRBV27, the J gene TRBJ2-1; a possible D gene is TRBD1 (5 bases). Germline V gives CDR1 MNHEY, CDR2 SMNVEV (reference sequence). V lost 5 bases and J 6 bases, leaving 11 bases between the germline ends. The CDR3 contains 13 residues. CDR3 DNA: TGTGCCAGCAGTCAAGGGGCGCTCAATGAGCAGTTCTTC. Amino acid sequence: CASSQGALNEQFF.

The V and J genes are TRBV7-8 and TRBJ2-7; D is ambiguous. Germline V lookup: CDR1 SGHVS, CDR2 FQNEAQ. V dropped 3 bases and J dropped 2 bases, with 5 bases sitting between them. This CDR3 contains 12 residues. CDR3 loop: CASSFLTYEQYF. The CDR3 coding sequence is TGTGCCAGCAGCTTCCTCACCTACGAGCAGTACTTC.

J is TRBJ2-7 and V is TRBV7-8, with D possibly TRBD1 on 6 matching bases. The CDR3 sequence is 11 residues long. The germline V gene has CDR1 SGHVS and CDR2 FQNEAQ. Deletions cut 6 bases from V and 7 bases from J, with 10 bases between. CDR3 DNA: TGTGCCAGCAGAAGTGGACAGGAGCAGTACTTC. Its protein product is CASRSGQEQYF.

The chain links TRBV28 to TRBJ2-5, with a weak D call TRBD1 (6 bases). Germline loops: CDR1 MDHEN, CDR2 SYDVKM. Trimming stripped 10 bases from V and 5 bases from J, with 17 bases between. This CDR3 contains 13 residues. In DNA form, the CDR3 reads TGTGCCACCGAGGTGGGGGCGCGGGAGACCCAGTACTTC. Protein: CATEVGARETQYF.

The chain links TRBV27 to TRBJ1-4; perhaps TRBD1 as D (5 bases). Per germline, CDR1 MNHEY and CDR2 SMNVEV (reference sequence). V was shortened by 7 bases and J by 2 bases, with 11 bases between the two germline ends. This CDR3 comprises 14 residues. CDR3 coding DNA: TGTGCCAGCACCCGCACAGGTACTAATGAAAAACTGTTTTTT. This sequence encodes CASTRTGTNEKLFF.

The V call is TRBV4-2, the J call TRBJ2-5, with 11 positions matching TRBD2. Germline-derived CDR1 and CDR2 are LGHNA and YNFKEQ. J lost 5 bases, V lost 0 bases, and 5 bases had no gene match. The CDR3 spans 16 residues. The DNA for the CDR3 is TGTGCCAGCAGCCAAGAAAATAGCGGGAGGGGTGAGACCCAGTACTTC. This sequence encodes CASSQENSGRGETQYF.

The J gene is TRBJ2-5, the V gene TRBV7-2; D gene uncertain. The CDR3 has 14 residues. Per germline, CDR1 SGHTA and CDR2 FQGNSA. Trimming pared 5 bases from V and 5 bases from J, leaving 15 bases between. The CDR3, as DNA: TGTGCCAGCAGCCCACGGCATAGTTGGGAGACCCAGTACTTC. This codes for CASSPRHSWETQYF.

The chain joins TRBV5-4 to TRBJ1-1, with D unresolved. There are 15 residues in the CDR3. V was clipped by 3 bases and J by 6 bases, with 18 bases between them. Germline lookup yields CDR1 SGHNT and CDR2 YYREEE (reference sequence). The DNA for the CDR3 is TGTGCCAGCAGCTCGACAACTGGAGGATGGGCTGAAGCTTTCTTT. Translation: CASSSTTGGWAEAFF.

The chain uses TRBV10-1 and TRBJ2-2; the D gene could be TRBD1 or TRBD2 (5 bases each). Trimming pared 10 bases from V and 4 bases from J, leaving 16 bases between. Germline V gives CDR1 WNHNN, CDR2 SYGVQD (reference sequence). The CDR3 is 14 amino acids. CDR3: CATIRDGATGELFF. CDR3 DNA: TGCGCCACGATCCGGGACGGTGCCACCGGGGAGCTGTTTTTT.

The V gene is TRBV6-1, the J gene TRBJ2-3; D might be TRBD2 (5 bases). The CDR3 contains 15 residues. The ends were cut back, 3 bases at V and 0 bases at J, with 10 bases in the middle. Germline V gene sequence: CDR1 MNHNS, CDR2 SASEGT. This chain's CDR3 is CASSDDAGSTDTQYF. The CDR3 DNA reads as TGTGCCAGCAGTGATGATGCGGGTAGCACAGATACGCAGTATTTT.

The V and J genes are TRBV18 and TRBJ1-4; D is ambiguous. In germline, CDR1 is KGHSH, CDR2 LQKENI. The CDR3 contains 15 residues. V was pared by 2 bases and J by 0 bases, with 7 bases between. CDR3 nucleotide sequence: TGTGCCAGCTCACCATCGGAGGCAACTAATGAAAAACTGTTTTTT. This codes for CASSPSEATNEKLFF.

This sequence joins TRBV6-1 and TRBJ1-5; maybe TRBD1 (6 bases). CDR1 and CDR2 (germline): MNHNS, SASEGT. The CDR3 extends over 15 amino acids. The V end was cut by 6 bases, the J end by 10 bases, with 22 bases between. The CDR3 sequence is CASSASRGLHEPQHF. As DNA, the CDR3 is TGTGCCAGCAGCGCTAGCAGGGGCCTCCATGAACCCCAGCATTTT.

The chain uses TRBV7-9 and TRBJ1-1; D gene uncertain. Per the germline V gene, CDR1 is SEHNR and CDR2 is FQNEAQ (reference sequence). The V gene lost 7 bases and the J gene lost 0 bases, with 18 bases spanning the gap. CDR3 size: 16 residues. CDR3 region: CASTSYPGSLNTEAFF. The CDR3 DNA sequence: TGTGCCAGCACCTCTTACCCGGGCAGCTTGAACACTGAAGCTTTCTTT. Looking up the rest from reference TRBV7-9 and TRBJ1-1 gives the full variable domain: DTGVSQNPRHKITKRGQNVTFRCDPISEHNRLYWYRQTLGQGPEFLTYFQNEAQLEKSRLLSDRFSAERPKGSFSTLEIQRTEQGDSAMYLCASTSYPGSLNTEAFFGQGTRLTVV.

The chain uses TRBV29-1 and TRBJ2-7; D gene uncertain. Germline-derived CDR1 and CDR2 are SQVTM and ANQGSEA. Trimming cost V 0 bases and J 4 bases, with 7 bases left between them. The CDR3 runs to 12 residues. The CDR3 reads CSVEESGYEQYF. Here the CDR3 DNA reads TGCAGCGTTGAAGAGTCCGGGTACGAGCAGTACTTC.